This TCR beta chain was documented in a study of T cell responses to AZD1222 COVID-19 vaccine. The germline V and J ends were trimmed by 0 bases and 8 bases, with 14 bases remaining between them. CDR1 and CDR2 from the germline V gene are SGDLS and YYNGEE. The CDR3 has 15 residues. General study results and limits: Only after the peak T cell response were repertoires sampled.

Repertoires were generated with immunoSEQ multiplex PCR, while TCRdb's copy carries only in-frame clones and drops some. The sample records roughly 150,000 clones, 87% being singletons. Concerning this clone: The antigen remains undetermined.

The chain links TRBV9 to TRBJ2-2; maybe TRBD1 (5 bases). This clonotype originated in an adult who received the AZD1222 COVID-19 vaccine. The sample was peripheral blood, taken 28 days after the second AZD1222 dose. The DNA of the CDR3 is TGTGCCAGCAGCGTAGACCCCAACAACAGGGGGGAGCTGTTTTTT. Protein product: CASSVDPNNRGELFF.